The 9 T cell receptor beta chains below all came from one sample that was sequenced in a study of shared clonotypes between healthy human individuals. Some clones are missing from TCRdb's copy, which holds only in-frame ones; the method was immunoSEQ multiplex PCR. The repertoire holds 1.6 million or so clones, 98% to 99% seen once, with over 0.3% in the top ten. Sequenced material: naive CD4+ T cells sorted from blood. Subset here: CD45RA+ positively selected. The receptors were sampled from a young man in good health.

The chain combines TRBV7-9 with TRBJ2-1; D is undetermined. Germline CDR1 is SEHNR and CDR2 is FQNEAQ (reference sequence). The CDR3 contains 15 residues. V lost 2 bases and J lost 1, with 9 bases in between. Here the CDR3 DNA reads TGTGCCAGCAGCTTACGGGCAGAATCCTACAATGAGCAGTTCTTC. It yields the protein CASSLRAESYNEQFF.

The chain carries TRBV27 and TRBJ2-5, with a possible D match to TRBD2 (5 bases). Germline loops: CDR1 MNHEY, CDR2 SMNVEV (reference sequence). This CDR3 is 12 amino acids long. V shed 6 bases and J shed 2 bases, with 7 bases lying between them. CDR3 sequence (DNA): TGTGCCAGCAGGAGGGAACAAGAGACCCAGTACTTC. Its translation is CASRREQETQYF.

Regarding this clone: Other DNA sequences in this sample translate to the same CDR3. The chain recombines TRBV9 with TRBJ2-7; TRBD2 matches 7 bases. The V segment lost 0 bases and the J segment 3 bases; nucleotides outside the gene matches: 3. Per the germline V gene, CDR1 is SGDLS and CDR2 is YYNGEE. The CDR3 has 14 amino acids. CDR3 residues: CASSVATGGYEQYF. The CDR3 nucleotides read TGTGCCAGCAGCGTAGCTACGGGGGGCTACGAGCAGTACTTC.

The chain is built from TRBV14 and TRBJ2-1, with D maybe TRBD2 (5 bases). Germline values: CDR1 SGHDN, CDR2 FVKESK. V was clipped by 0 bases and J by 9 bases, with 12 bases between them. CDR3 size: 14 residues. The DNA of the CDR3 is TGTGCCAGCAGCCAAGAACGGAGGTACGGTGAGCAGTTCTTC. Translated, it gives CASSQERRYGEQFF.

This rearrangement joins TRBV18 to TRBJ1-4; no clear D gene. Germline CDR1 KGHSH, CDR2 LQKENI. Trimming took 3 bases from V and 4 from J, leaving 12 bases between them. This CDR3 comprises 15 residues. The CDR3 DNA follows: TGTGCCAGCTCACCTAAGGACGTCGTTAATGAAAAACTGTTTTTT. It yields the protein CASSPKDVVNEKLFF.

Of note for this clone: Other nucleotide sequences from this sample produce the same CDR3. The V gene is TRBV2, the J gene TRBJ2-1, with 12 bases aligning to TRBD2. This CDR3 contains 15 residues. The ends lost 6 bases at V and 3 bases at J; junction bases unmatched: 3. Germline V lookup: CDR1 SNHLY, CDR2 FYNNEI. The CDR3 nucleotides read TGTGCCAGCAGCCCGACTAGCGGGAGCTACAATGAGCAGTTCTTC. Translating it yields CASSPTSGSYNEQFF.

This rearrangement joins TRBV5-1 to TRBJ1-4; D is undetermined. In germline, CDR1 is SGHRS, CDR2 YFSETQ. CDR3 length: 14 amino acids. V lost 1 base to trimming and J lost 3 bases, with 7 bases between them. CDR3: CASSLTVSNEKLFF. CDR3 nucleotide sequence: TGCGCCAGCAGCTTGACAGTGTCTAATGAAAAACTGTTTTTT.

This clone occurred once. This chain uses TRBV27 with TRBJ2-2, with D maybe TRBD1 (6 bases). V dropped 6 bases and J dropped 6 bases, with 11 bases sitting between them. This CDR3 has 13 amino acids. The germline V gene has CDR1 MNHEY and CDR2 SMNVEV (reference sequence). CDR3 bases: TGTGCCAGCAGGATACAGGGAGCCGGGGAGCTGTTTTTT. This translates into CASRIQGAGELFF.

The chain carries TRBV6-1 and TRBJ1-5; possibly TRBD1 for D (6 bases). Germline CDR1 MNHNS, CDR2 SASEGT. CDR3 length: 14 amino acids. V was clipped by 5 bases and J by 1 base, with 9 bases between them. CDR3: CASSPQGSNQPQHF. CDR3 bases: TGTGCCAGCAGTCCACAGGGAAGCAATCAGCCCCAGCATTTT.